The clone carrying this TCR beta chain occurred a few times. Its specificity is unknown. This sample is part of a study of response to subunit inactivated influenza vaccine. Study-level results: It was suggested by the authors that few new T cells are recruited by each seasonal influenza vaccination.

One entry per CDR3 protein, called by TCRdb with MiXCR from the RT-PCR reads. The profile shows around 520,000 distinct CDR3 sequences, around 25% of them singletons. The TCR was taken from a man aged 50 to 60 who received an inactivated influenza vaccine. The input for sequencing was CD4+ T cells sorted from PBMCs, taken 4 to 6 days after vaccination.

CDR3 sequence: CASSLGGVAYEQYF. The CDR3 nucleotides are TGTGCCAGCAGCTTAGGGGGGGTTGCCTACGAGCAGTACTTC. The gene calls are TRBV7-2 and TRBJ2-7; D might be TRBD2 (6 bases). This CDR3 is 14 amino acids long. V was trimmed by 1 base and J by 2 bases, leaving 9 bases between them. Germline V gene lookup returns CDR1 SGHTA and CDR2 FQGNSA.